This T cell receptor beta chain derives from a study of OX40 agonist ivuxolimab in advanced cancers. Some background on the complete study: Ivuxolimab was an agonistic, fully human IgG2 monoclonal antibody directed against OX40 (CD134), a costimulatory receptor. Intravenous ivuxolimab was administered to patients every 2 weeks at six dose levels: 0.01, 0.1, 0.3, 1.5, 3 and 10 mg/kg. Of the approximately 54 dose-escalation patients, hepatocellular carcinoma was present in approximately 20, melanoma in approximately 15, renal cell carcinoma in 9 and head and neck cancer in 9. In the dose-escalation cohort, roughly 80% of patients were male, and the mean age was approximately 64 years, with a range of roughly 20 to 79. Prior anti-PD-1, anti-PD-L1 or anti-CTLA-4 therapy was permitted, and 40% of dose-escalation patients had received checkpoint inhibitors. Partial responses occurred in three dose-escalation patients, of whom one had hepatocellular carcinoma and two had cutaneous melanoma. Peripheral TCRbeta sequencing was intended to test whether TCR sequence diversity was altered and clonal T-cell expansion was caused by ivuxolimab. The paper describes the monotherapy dose-escalation part (N = 52 patients) of the phase I trial of ivuxolimab.

Including the terminal cysteine and phenylalanine, the CDR3 comprises 13 residues. Just the 39-base CDR3 DNA is kept, in frame starting at base 1. Via the germline V gene, CDR1 is MNHEY and CDR2 SVGAGI. The germline ends are 13 bases apart after V is trimmed by 6 bases and J by 7 bases. Genomic DNA was extracted from sorted cells for sequencing of the TCRbeta CDR3 region. The immunoSEQ Assay was used for sequencing of TCRbeta CDR3 regions. As stored in TCRdb, this immuneACCESS dataset retains in-frame rearrangements with V and J assigned. A fraction of the clones does not appear; measured against another copy, unresolved V genes explain less than half of the discrepancy, and the remainder lacks a known reason. In this sample the table shows about 45,000 clones, more than 80% of which occur a single time. Of the sample, 6% is held by the ten largest clones. The trial excluded patients who had a history of autoimmune disease or were on systemic immunosuppression. Peripheral blood for TCR sequencing was drawn from every dose cohort at baseline, at cycle 4 day 1 and at cycle 7 day 1. The samples were drawn from a first-in-human, open-label, multicenter phase I dose-escalation trial of ivuxolimab. Adults with locally advanced or metastatic head and neck squamous cell, hepatocellular, melanoma or renal cell carcinoma were enrolled in the trial. Before TCR sequencing, CD4+ T cells and CD8+ T cells from peripheral blood were sorted into separate populations.

In the case of this clone: Its antigen is currently not known. No base-level quality is on record; no much larger clone is a single base apart.

General conclusions and limits of the study: On average, CD8+ T cells showed more expanded clones than CD4+ T cells after ivuxolimab. In partial responders in the 0.1-3.0 mg/kg groups, normalized peripheral clonal expansion was found to be among the lowest, especially among CD8+ T cells. At doses from 0.1 to 3.0 mg/kg, clonal expansion was seen in both CD4+ and CD8+ blood T cells between baseline and week 6. Low levels of normalized T-cell clonal expansion were also seen in some patients who did not respond. Which antigens the clonally expanded peripheral T cells were specific for was not determined.

The rearrangement combines TRBV6-5 with TRBJ2-1; TRBD2 might be the D gene, on 6 matching bases. This receptor was identified in an adult with an advanced solid tumor such as melanoma, head and neck, liver or kidney cancer. This sample comprised CD4+ or CD8+ T cells sorted from blood, obtained in a trial of the OX40 agonist ivuxolimab. The CDR3 region has the sequence CASSLRGRNEQFF. The nucleotide sequence reads TGTGCCAGCAGCCTCCGGGGGAGGAATGAGCAGTTCTTC.